This TCR beta chain is from a study of PD-L1 blockade in urothelial cancer. The data were produced by immunoSEQ multiplex PCR, yet TCRdb's version contains in-frame clones alone and is incomplete. The data contain 37,000 or so clones, 82% of them singletons. The J segment lost 4 bases and the V segment lost 5 bases, leaving 4 bases of the junction unmatched. The germline gives CDR1 SGHAT, CDR2 FQNNGV. This CDR3 comprises 15 residues. The rearrangement links TRBV11-2 to TRBJ2-1; 11 nucleotides agree with TRBD2. The clonotype comes from a man between 60 and 70 years old with urothelial cancer. Sequences were derived from PBMCs, sampled around atezolizumab (anti-PD-L1) treatment. DNA of the CDR3: TGTGCCAGCAGCGTGACTAGCGGGGCTTACAATGAGCAGTTCTTC. Translated, it gives CASSVTSGAYNEQFF.